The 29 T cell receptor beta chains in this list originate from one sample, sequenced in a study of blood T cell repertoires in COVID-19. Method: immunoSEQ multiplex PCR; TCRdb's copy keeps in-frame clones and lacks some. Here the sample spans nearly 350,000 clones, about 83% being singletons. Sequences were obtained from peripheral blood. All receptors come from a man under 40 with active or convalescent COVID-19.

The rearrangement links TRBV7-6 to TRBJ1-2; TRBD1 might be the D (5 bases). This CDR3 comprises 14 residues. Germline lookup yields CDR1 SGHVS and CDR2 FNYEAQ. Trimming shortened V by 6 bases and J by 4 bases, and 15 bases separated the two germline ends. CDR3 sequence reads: CASRPDSHSYGYTF. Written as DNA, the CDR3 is TGTGCCAGCAGACCCGACAGCCACTCCTATGGCTACACCTTC.

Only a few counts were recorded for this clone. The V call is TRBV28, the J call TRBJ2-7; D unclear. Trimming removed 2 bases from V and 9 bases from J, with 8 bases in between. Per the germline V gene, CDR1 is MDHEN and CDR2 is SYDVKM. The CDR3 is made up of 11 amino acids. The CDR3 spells CASSLNQRQYF. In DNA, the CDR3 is TGTGCCAGCAGTTTAAACCAGCGGCAGTACTTC.

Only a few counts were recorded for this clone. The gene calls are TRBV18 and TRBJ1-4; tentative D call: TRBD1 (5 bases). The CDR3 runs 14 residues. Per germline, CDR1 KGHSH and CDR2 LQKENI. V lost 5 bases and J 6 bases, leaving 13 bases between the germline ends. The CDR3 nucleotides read TGTGCCAGCTCATCGGATCAAGGGGATGAAAAACTGTTTTTT. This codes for CASSSDQGDEKLFF.

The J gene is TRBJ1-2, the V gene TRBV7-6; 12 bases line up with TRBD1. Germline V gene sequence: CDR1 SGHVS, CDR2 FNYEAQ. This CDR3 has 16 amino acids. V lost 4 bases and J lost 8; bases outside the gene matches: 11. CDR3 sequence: CASSSLGQGAPIGYTF. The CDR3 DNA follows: TGTGCCAGCAGCTCCCTGGGACAGGGGGCCCCCATAGGCTACACCTTC. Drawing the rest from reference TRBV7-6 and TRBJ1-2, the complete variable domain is GAGVSQSPRYKVTKRGQDVALRCDPISGHVSLYWYRQALGQGPEFLTYFNYEAQQDKSGLPNDRFSAERPEGSISTLTIQRTEQRDSAMYRCASSSLGQGAPIGYTFGSGTRLTVV.

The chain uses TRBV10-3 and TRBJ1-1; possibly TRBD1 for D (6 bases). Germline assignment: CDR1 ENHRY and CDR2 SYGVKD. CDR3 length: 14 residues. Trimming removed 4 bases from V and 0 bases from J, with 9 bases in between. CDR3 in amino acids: CAISAKGVNTEAFF. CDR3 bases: TGTGCCATCAGTGCGAAGGGGGTGAACACTGAAGCTTTCTTT.

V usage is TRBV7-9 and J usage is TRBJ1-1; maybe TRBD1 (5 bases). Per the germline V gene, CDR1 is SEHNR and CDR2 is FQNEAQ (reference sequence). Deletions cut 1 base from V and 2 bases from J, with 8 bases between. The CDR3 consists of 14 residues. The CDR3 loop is CASSLVGTNTEAFF. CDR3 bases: TGTGCCAGCAGCTTAGTAGGGACTAACACTGAAGCTTTCTTT. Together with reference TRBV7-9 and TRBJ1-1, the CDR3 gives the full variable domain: DTGVSQNPRHKITKRGQNVTFRCDPISEHNRLYWYRQTLGQGPEFLTYFQNEAQLEKSRLLSDRFSAERPKGSFSTLEIQRTEQGDSAMYLCASSLVGTNTEAFFGQGTRLTVV.

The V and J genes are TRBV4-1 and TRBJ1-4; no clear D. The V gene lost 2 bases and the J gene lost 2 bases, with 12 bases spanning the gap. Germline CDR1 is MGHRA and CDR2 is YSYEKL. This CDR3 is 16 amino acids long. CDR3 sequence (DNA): TGCGCCAGCAGCCAACTAGGTGATGGTACTAATGAAAAACTGTTTTTT. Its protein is CASSQLGDGTNEKLFF.

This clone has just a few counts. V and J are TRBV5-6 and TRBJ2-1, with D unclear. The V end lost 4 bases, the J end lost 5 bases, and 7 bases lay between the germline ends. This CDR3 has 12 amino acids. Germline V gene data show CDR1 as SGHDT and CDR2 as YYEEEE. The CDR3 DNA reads TGTGCCAGCAGCCTGGGCGACAATGAGCAGTTCTTC. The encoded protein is CASSLGDNEQFF.

The CDR3 spells CASSQGLTYSYEQYF. The CDR3 DNA follows: TGCGCCAGCAGCCAGGGACTAACCTACTCCTACGAGCAGTACTTC. The chain couples TRBV5-1 to TRBJ2-7, with 7 bases that match TRBD2. CDR3 size: 15 residues. V lost 4 bases and J lost 0; bases outside the gene matches: 7. The germline V gene encodes CDR1 SGHRS and CDR2 YFSETQ.

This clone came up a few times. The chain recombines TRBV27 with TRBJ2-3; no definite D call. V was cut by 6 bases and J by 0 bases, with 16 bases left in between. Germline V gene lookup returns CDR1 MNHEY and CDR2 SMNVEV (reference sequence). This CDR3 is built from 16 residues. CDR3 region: CASSKLKFTSTDTQYF. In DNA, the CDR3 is TGTGCCAGCAGCAAGCTGAAGTTTACTAGCACAGATACGCAGTATTTT.

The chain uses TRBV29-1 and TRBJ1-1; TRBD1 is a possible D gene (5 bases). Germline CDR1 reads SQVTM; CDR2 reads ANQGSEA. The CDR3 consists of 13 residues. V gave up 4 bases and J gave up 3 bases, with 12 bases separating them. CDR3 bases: TGCAGCGTTGTGTGGGGGAGGGACACTGAAGCTTTCTTT. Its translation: CSVVWGRDTEAFF.

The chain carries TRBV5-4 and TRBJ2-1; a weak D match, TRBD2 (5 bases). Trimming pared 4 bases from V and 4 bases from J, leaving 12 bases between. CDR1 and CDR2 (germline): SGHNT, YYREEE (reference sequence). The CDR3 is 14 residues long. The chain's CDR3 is CASSPRSGYNEQFF. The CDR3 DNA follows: TGTGCCAGCAGCCCTCGCTCGGGGTACAATGAGCAGTTCTTC.

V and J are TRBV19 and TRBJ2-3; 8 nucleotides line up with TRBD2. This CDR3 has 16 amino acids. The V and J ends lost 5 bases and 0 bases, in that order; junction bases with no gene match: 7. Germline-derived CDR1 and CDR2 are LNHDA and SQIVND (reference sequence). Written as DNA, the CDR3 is TGTGCCAGTAGTCCACGGACTAGCTTTAGCACAGATACGCAGTATTTT. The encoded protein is CASSPRTSFSTDTQYF.

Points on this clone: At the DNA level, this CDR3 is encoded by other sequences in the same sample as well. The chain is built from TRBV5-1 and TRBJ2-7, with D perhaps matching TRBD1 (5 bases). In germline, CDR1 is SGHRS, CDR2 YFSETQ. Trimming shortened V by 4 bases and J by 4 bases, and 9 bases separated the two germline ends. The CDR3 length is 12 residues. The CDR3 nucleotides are TGCGCCAGCAGCCCGCAGGGATACGAGCAGTACTTC. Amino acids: CASSPQGYEQYF.

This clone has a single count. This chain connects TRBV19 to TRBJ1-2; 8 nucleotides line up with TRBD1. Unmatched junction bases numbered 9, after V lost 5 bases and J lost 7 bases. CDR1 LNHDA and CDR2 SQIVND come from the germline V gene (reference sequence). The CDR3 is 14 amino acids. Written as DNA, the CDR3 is TGTGCCAGTAGTCCCGGCCAGGGGGCGCTTGGCTACACCTTC. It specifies CASSPGQGALGYTF.

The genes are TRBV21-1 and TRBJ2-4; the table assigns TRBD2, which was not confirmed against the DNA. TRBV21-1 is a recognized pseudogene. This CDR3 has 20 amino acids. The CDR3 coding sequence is TGTGCCAGCCCACCAGTCCTAAATAGCGGGAGGGGGCTAGCCAAAAACATTCAGTACTTC. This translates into CASPPVLNSGRGLAKNIQYF.

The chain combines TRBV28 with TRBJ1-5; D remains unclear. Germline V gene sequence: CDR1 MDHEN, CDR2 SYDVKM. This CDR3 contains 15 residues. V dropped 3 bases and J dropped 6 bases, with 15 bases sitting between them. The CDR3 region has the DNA TGTGCCAGCAGTTTTTCAGGTATCGGAAGTCAGCCCCAGCATTTT. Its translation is CASSFSGIGSQPQHF.

The DNA of the CDR3 is TGCGCCAGCAGCCAAGACCCCAGACTAGCGGGAGTCCACGAGCAGTACTTC. It yields the protein CASSQDPRLAGVHEQYF. This chain joins TRBV4-1 and TRBJ2-7, with 12 bases fitting TRBD2. Trimming removed 0 bases from V and 5 bases from J; junction bases left unmatched: 8. The CDR3 has 17 residues. CDR1 is MGHRA and CDR2 is YSYEKL in the germline V gene.

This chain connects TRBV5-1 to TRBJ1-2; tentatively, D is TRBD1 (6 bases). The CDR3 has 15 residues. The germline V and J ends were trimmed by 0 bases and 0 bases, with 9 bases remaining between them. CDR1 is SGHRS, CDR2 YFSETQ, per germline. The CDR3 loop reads CASSLVTGANYGYTF. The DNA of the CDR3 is TGCGCCAGCAGCTTGGTGACAGGAGCTAACTATGGCTACACCTTC.

The CDR3 loop reads CASSLANEQYF. DNA of the CDR3: TGTGCCAGTAGCCTAGCCAACGAGCAGTACTTC. The chain uses TRBV19 and TRBJ2-7; D possibly corresponds to TRBD2 (5 bases). Trimming left V 6 bases short and J 5 bases short, with 8 bases between. The germline gives CDR1 LNHDA, CDR2 SQIVND (reference sequence). This CDR3 region has 11 residues.

For the CDR3, the DNA is TGTGCCAGCAGACCAGGGAAAGGCTATGGCTACACCTTC. Its translation is CASRPGKGYGYTF. V and J are TRBV7-9 and TRBJ1-2; weak D call: TRBD1 (5 bases). V gave up 6 bases and J gave up 4 bases, with 12 bases separating them. The V gene's germline CDR1 is SEHNR and CDR2 FQNEAQ (reference sequence). The CDR3 length is 13 residues.

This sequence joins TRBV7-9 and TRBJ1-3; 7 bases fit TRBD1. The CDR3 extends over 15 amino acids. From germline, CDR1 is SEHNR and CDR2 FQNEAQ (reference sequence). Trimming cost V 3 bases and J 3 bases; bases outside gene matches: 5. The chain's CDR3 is CASSFPPGGGNTIYF. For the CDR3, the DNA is TGTGCCAGCAGCTTCCCTCCAGGGGGTGGAAACACCATATATTTT. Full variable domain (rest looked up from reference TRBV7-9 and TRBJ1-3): DTGVSQNPRHKITKRGQNVTFRCDPISEHNRLYWYRQTLGQGPEFLTYFQNEAQLEKSRLLSDRFSAERPKGSFSTLEIQRTEQGDSAMYLCASSFPPGGGNTIYFGEGSWLTVV.

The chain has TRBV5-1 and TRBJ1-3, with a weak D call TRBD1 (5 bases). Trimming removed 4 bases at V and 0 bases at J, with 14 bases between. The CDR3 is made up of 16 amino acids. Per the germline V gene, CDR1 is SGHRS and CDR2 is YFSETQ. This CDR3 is CASSGGASVSGNTIYF. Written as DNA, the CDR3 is TGCGCCAGCAGCGGAGGGGCCTCAGTCTCTGGAAACACCATATATTTT. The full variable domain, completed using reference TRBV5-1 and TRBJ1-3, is KAGVTQTPRYLIKTRGQQVTLSCSPISGHRSVSWYQQTPGQGLQFLFEYFSETQRNKGNFPGRFSGRQFSNSRSEMNVSTLELGDSALYLCASSGGASVSGNTIYFGEGSWLTVV.

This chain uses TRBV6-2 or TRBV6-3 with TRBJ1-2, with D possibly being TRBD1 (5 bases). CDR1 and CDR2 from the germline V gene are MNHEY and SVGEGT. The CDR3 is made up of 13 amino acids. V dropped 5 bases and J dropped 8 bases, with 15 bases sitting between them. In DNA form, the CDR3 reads TGTGCCAGCAGTCTCGCGGGGGTTTACGGCTACACCTTC. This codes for CASSLAGVYGYTF.

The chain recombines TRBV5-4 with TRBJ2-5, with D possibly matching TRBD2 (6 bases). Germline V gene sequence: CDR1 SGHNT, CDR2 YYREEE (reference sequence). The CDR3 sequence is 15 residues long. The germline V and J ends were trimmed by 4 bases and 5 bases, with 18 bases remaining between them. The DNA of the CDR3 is TGTGCCAGCAGCCCGGAGGGGTCTAGCGCGGAGACCCAGTACTTC. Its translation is CASSPEGSSAETQYF. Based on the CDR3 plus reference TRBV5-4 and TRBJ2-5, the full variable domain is ETGVTQSPTHLIKTRGQQVTLRCSSQSGHNTVSWYQQALGQGPQFIFQYYREEENGRGNFPPRFSGLQFPNYSSELNVNALELDDSALYLCASSPEGSSAETQYFGPGTRLLVL.

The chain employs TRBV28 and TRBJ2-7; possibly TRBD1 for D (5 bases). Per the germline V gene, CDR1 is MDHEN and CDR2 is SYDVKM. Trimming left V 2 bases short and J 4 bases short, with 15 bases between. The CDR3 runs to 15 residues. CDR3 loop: CASSLRPGYVYEQYF. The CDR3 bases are TGTGCCAGCAGTTTAAGGCCAGGGTACGTATACGAGCAGTACTTC.

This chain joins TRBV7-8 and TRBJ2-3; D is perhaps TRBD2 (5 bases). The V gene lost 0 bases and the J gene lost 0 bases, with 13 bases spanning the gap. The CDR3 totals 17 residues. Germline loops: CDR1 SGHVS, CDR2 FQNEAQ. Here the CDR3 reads CASSLARHRGSTDTQYF. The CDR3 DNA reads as TGTGCCAGCAGCTTAGCGAGACACCGGGGAAGCACAGATACGCAGTATTTT. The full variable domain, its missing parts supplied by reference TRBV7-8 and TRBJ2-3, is GAGVSQSPRYKVAKRGQDVALRCDPISGHVSLFWYQQALGQGPEFLTYFQNEAQLDKSGLPSDRFFAERPEGSVSTLKIQRTQQEDSAVYLCASSLARHRGSTDTQYFGPGTRLTVL.

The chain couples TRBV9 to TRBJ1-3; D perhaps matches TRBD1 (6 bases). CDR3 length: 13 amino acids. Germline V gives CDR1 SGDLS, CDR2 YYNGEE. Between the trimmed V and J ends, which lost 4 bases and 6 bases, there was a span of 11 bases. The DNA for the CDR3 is TGTGCCAGCAGCTCACAGGGTGAAAACACCATATATTTT. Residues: CASSSQGENTIYF.

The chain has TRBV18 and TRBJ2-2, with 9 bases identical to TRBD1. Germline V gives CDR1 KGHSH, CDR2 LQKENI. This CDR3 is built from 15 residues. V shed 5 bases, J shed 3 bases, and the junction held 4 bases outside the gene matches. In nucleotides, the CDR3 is TGTGCCAGCTCAGCCGACAGGGGGGACACCGGGGAGCTGTTTTTT. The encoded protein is CASSADRGDTGELFF.